This entry is about one T cell receptor (beta chain). The data derive from a study of CD8+ T cells in alopecia areata. Whole-study context: Among treated patients, oral tofacitinib was administered at 5 to 10 mg twice daily. Tofacitinib ran 6 to 18 months, followed by 6 months off drug.

The study team obtained lesional scalp punch biopsies and peripheral blood from alopecia areata patients. The researchers isolated CD4+ and CD8+ T cells from PBMCs by sorting. RNA, once extracted, was reverse transcribed into cDNA for use as the sequencing template. Only in-frame clones appear in the TCRdb table, and some are missing; sequencing was by immunoSEQ multiplex PCR. The sample has some 170,000 clones; 59% are singletons. Germline CDR1 and CDR2: SGHTA and FQGTGA. V lost 5 bases and J lost 7; bases outside the gene matches: 13. This CDR3 contains 15 residues. The source of this sequence is a human donor with alopecia areata. The gene calls are TRBV7-3 and TRBJ2-5; 7 nucleotides match TRBD2. The sequencing here drew on CD4+ T cells sorted from blood, taken at week 0. Written as DNA, the CDR3 is TGTGCCAGCAGCCCGGGAGGTGGGGCCCGTGGGACCCAGTACTTC. The encoded protein is CASSPGGGARGTQYF.